The 22 T cell receptor beta chains in this list originate from one sample, sequenced in a study of shared clonotypes between healthy human individuals. Only in-frame clones appear in the TCRdb table, and some are missing; sequencing was by immunoSEQ multiplex PCR. The table lists under 2,500,000 clones, under 97% of them singletons. The sequenced material came from naive CD4+ T cells sorted from blood. Noted subset: CD45RA+ positively selected. Every receptor here comes from a man younger than 35 in good health.

This chain links TRBV13 with TRBJ2-7; D might be TRBD2 (5 bases). This CDR3 spans 13 amino acids. Germline CDR1 is PRHDT and CDR2 is FYEKMQ (reference sequence). V lost 5 bases to trimming and J lost 1 base, with 9 bases between them. CDR3 amino acids: CASSHGDSYEQYF. DNA of the CDR3: TGTGCCAGCAGCCACGGGGATTCCTACGAGCAGTACTTC. Based on the CDR3 plus reference TRBV13 and TRBJ2-7, the full variable domain is AAGVIQSPRHLIKEKRETATLKCYPIPRHDTVYWYQQGPGQDPQFLISFYEKMQSDKGSIPDRFSAQQFSDYHSELNMSSLELGDSALYFCASSHGDSYEQYFGPGTRLTVT.

The V call is TRBV28, the J call TRBJ2-3; 9 bases are shared with TRBD1. CDR3 size: 16 residues. The junction had 10 bases not matched to a gene; V was cut back by 6 bases and J by 3 bases. Germline CDR1 MDHEN, CDR2 SYDVKM. The CDR3 DNA is TGTGCCAGCAGCCAAACCGGGACAGGGAGAACAGATACGCAGTATTTT. This translates into CASSQTGTGRTDTQYF.

The rearrangement uses TRBV2 and TRBJ1-3; D unclear. Trimming removed 2 bases at V and 0 bases at J, with 11 bases between. Per the germline V gene, CDR1 is SNHLY and CDR2 is FYNNEI. The CDR3 extends over 16 amino acids. The CDR3 coding sequence is TGTGCCAGCAGTGAAAGTAAAGGCCGCTCTGGAAACACCATATATTTT. This encodes CASSESKGRSGNTIYF.

About this clone itself: Within the sample, other DNA sequences also encode this same CDR3. The chain couples TRBV5-1 to TRBJ2-3; 9 bases align to TRBD1. Trimming removed 2 bases from V and 1 base from J; junction bases left unmatched: 2. Germline V gives CDR1 SGHRS, CDR2 YFSETQ. The CDR3 sequence is 15 residues long. The CDR3 bases are TGCGCCAGCAGCTTCCGGGACAGGGGCACAGATACGCAGTATTTT. The encoded protein is CASSFRDRGTDTQYF. The full variable domain, completed using reference TRBV5-1 and TRBJ2-3, is KAGVTQTPRYLIKTRGQQVTLSCSPISGHRSVSWYQQTPGQGLQFLFEYFSETQRNKGNFPGRFSGRQFSNSRSEMNVSTLELGDSALYLCASSFRDRGTDTQYFGPGTRLTVL.

V and J are TRBV27 and TRBJ2-3; 7 nucleotides match TRBD1. CDR3 size: 14 residues. Losses at the gene ends were 0 bases for V and 6 bases for J; bases not matched to a gene: 3. Germline V gene lookup returns CDR1 MNHEY and CDR2 SMNVEV (reference sequence). CDR3 loop: CASSLSRGQDTQYF. In DNA, the CDR3 is TGTGCCAGCAGTTTATCGAGGGGGCAGGATACGCAGTATTTT.

The table lists this clone with a count of one. The chain carries TRBV7-9 and TRBJ2-3; D not certain. This CDR3 is 12 amino acids long. V lost 5 bases, J lost 5 bases, and 8 bases lay in between. The germline CDR1 and CDR2 sequences are SEHNR and FQNEAQ (reference sequence). CDR3 in amino acids: CASSPHEDTQYF. The CDR3 region has the DNA TGTGCCAGCAGCCCACACGAAGATACGCAGTATTTT.

The V and J genes are TRBV2 and TRBJ2-7, with D possibly being TRBD1 (6 bases). Germline V gene data show CDR1 as SNHLY and CDR2 as FYNNEI. The CDR3 runs 14 residues. V was trimmed by 6 bases and J by 1 base, leaving 13 bases between them. CDR3 sequence (DNA): TGTGCCAGCAGGTTCCGGGACAAGTCCTACGAGCAGTACTTC. Its protein product is CASRFRDKSYEQYF.

The chain uses TRBV5-1 and TRBJ2-3; TRBD2 agrees at 10 bases. The V gene's germline CDR1 is SGHRS and CDR2 YFSETQ. The CDR3 spans 17 residues. J lost 2 bases, V lost 0 bases, and 6 bases had no gene match. The CDR3 DNA reads TGCGCCAGCAGCTTGGGGTTTAGCGGGGGGCACACAGATACGCAGTATTTT. Its protein is CASSLGFSGGHTDTQYF. The whole variable domain, remainder taken from reference TRBV5-1 and TRBJ2-3, is KAGVTQTPRYLIKTRGQQVTLSCSPISGHRSVSWYQQTPGQGLQFLFEYFSETQRNKGNFPGRFSGRQFSNSRSEMNVSTLELGDSALYLCASSLGFSGGHTDTQYFGPGTRLTVL.

The V call is TRBV10-2, the J call TRBJ2-2, with a weak D call TRBD2 (5 bases). With 5 bases removed from V and 4 bases from J, the gap between germline ends came to 11 bases. The germline V gene has CDR1 WSHSY and CDR2 SAAADI. This CDR3 is built from 14 residues. CDR3 nucleotide sequence: TGCGCCAGCAGTCCCGGACTGTTCACCGGGGAGCTGTTTTTT. It encodes CASSPGLFTGELFF.

The gene calls are TRBV11-2 and TRBJ2-1; D is ambiguous. Trimming left V 0 bases short and J 2 bases short, with 8 bases between. Germline CDR1 and CDR2: SGHAT and FQNNGV. The CDR3 totals 15 residues. In DNA, the CDR3 is TGTGCCAGCAGCTTAGACTTAGAAACCTACAATGAGCAGTTCTTC. Its protein product is CASSLDLETYNEQFF.

This clone was seen a single time. The CDR3 nucleotides are TGTGCCAGCAGCCTTACGGGAGGGGCGCTCGGCTCTGGGGCCAACGTCCTGACTTTC. It translates to CASSLTGGALGSGANVLTF. The chain couples TRBV9 to TRBJ2-6; TRBD2 aligns across 8 bases. The CDR3 covers 19 residues. Trimming removed 4 bases from V and 0 bases from J; junction bases left unmatched: 12. CDR1 and CDR2 from the germline V gene are SGDLS and YYNGEE.

This chain links TRBV10-1 with TRBJ2-6, with D unresolved. The CDR3 has 18 amino acids. Trimming removed 4 bases from V and 5 bases from J, with 21 bases in between. CDR1 and CDR2 from the germline V gene are WNHNN and SYGVQD (reference sequence). The CDR3 protein is CASSGHQIAQSRANVLTF. CDR3 nucleotide sequence: TGCGCCAGCAGTGGTCACCAAATCGCACAAAGTCGGGCCAACGTCCTGACTTTC.

This rearrangement joins TRBV28 to TRBJ1-1, with D maybe TRBD1 (6 bases). This CDR3 comprises 15 residues. V was pared by 5 bases and J by 5 bases, with 18 bases between. CDR1 is MDHEN, CDR2 SYDVKM, per germline. The CDR3 sequence is CASSPGDNGGTEAFF. The CDR3 DNA is TGTGCCAGCAGTCCTGGGGACAACGGGGGAACTGAAGCTTTCTTT.

The rearrangement joins TRBV5-6 to TRBJ2-3; 9 bases are a match to TRBD2. CDR3 length: 15 residues. Germline V gene data show CDR1 as SGHDT and CDR2 as YYEEEE. V was pared by 5 bases and J by 2 bases, with 6 bases of the junction left unmatched. The CDR3 protein is CASSLTSGSTDTQYF. The CDR3 DNA reads as TGTGCCAGCAGTTTGACTAGCGGCTCCACAGATACGCAGTATTTT.

Remarks on this clone: The identical CDR3 is also encoded by other nucleotide sequences in the sample. The rearrangement joins TRBV18 to TRBJ2-7; no clear D gene. The CDR3 spans 13 residues. With 0 bases removed from V and 4 bases from J, the gap between germline ends came to 7 bases. Germline V gene lookup returns CDR1 KGHSH and CDR2 LQKENI. The CDR3 is CASSPPGLYEQYF. For the CDR3, the DNA is TGTGCCAGCTCACCACCAGGGTTGTACGAGCAGTACTTC. The complete variable domain, with remaining parts taken from reference TRBV18 and TRBJ2-7, reads NAGVMQNPRHLVRRRGQEARLRCSPMKGHSHVYWYRQLPEEGLKFMVYLQKENIIDESGMPKERFSAEFPKEGPSILRIQQVVRGDSAAYFCASSPPGLYEQYFGPGTRLTVT.

The gene calls are TRBV12-5 and TRBJ2-2; D possibly corresponds to TRBD2 (6 bases). Trimming took off 7 bases at V and 5 bases at J, with 17 bases between the two ends. Looked up from germline, CDR1 is LGHNT and CDR2 is FRNRAP. CDR3 length: 15 residues. Written as DNA, the CDR3 is TGTGCTAGTGTCATGGTCCTGGGGGGTACCGGGGAGCTGTTTTTT. This gives the protein CASVMVLGGTGELFF.

The V call is TRBV5-6, the J call TRBJ1-2; possible D gene TRBD1, 6 bases. The V end was cut by 4 bases, the J end by 8 bases, with 15 bases between. CDR3 length: 13 amino acids. Germline V gene sequence: CDR1 SGHDT, CDR2 YYEEEE. CDR3 protein: CASSQGTDRGYTF. The CDR3 DNA reads TGTGCCAGCAGCCAGGGGACCGACCGGGGCTACACCTTC.

About this clone: Other nucleotide sequences from this sample produce the same CDR3. The V call is TRBV7-2, the J call TRBJ1-3, with D hard to call. Trimming took off 1 base at V and 1 base at J, with 2 bases between the two ends. Per the germline V gene, CDR1 is SGHTA and CDR2 is FQGNSA. The CDR3 spans 13 residues. CDR3 residues: CASSLESGNTIYF. The CDR3 nucleotides are TGTGCCAGCAGCTTAGAGTCTGGAAACACCATATATTTT.

The chain combines TRBV2 with TRBJ1-2, with unresolved D. CDR3 length equals 14 residues. The germline V gene encodes CDR1 SNHLY and CDR2 FYNNEI. V was trimmed by 5 bases and J by 0 bases, leaving 10 bases between them. CDR3 in amino acids: CASSSLPPNYGYTF. The CDR3 region has the DNA TGTGCCAGCAGTTCCCTCCCTCCTAACTATGGCTACACCTTC.

This chain connects TRBV6-6 to TRBJ2-5; D not certain. Between the trimmed V and J ends, which lost 6 bases and 11 bases, there was a span of 7 bases. CDR1 and CDR2 from the germline V gene are MNHNY and SVGAGI (reference sequence). This CDR3 has 9 residues. The CDR3 protein is CASSEGQYF. The CDR3 DNA is TGTGCCAGCAGCGAAGGACAGTACTTC.

The chain has TRBV13 and TRBJ2-7; 7 bases are a match to TRBD1. V gave up 5 bases and J gave up 4 bases; unmatched junction bases: 11. The CDR3 is 15 amino acids. Per germline, CDR1 PRHDT and CDR2 FYEKMQ (reference sequence). CDR3 sequence: CASSPRQGPMYEQYF. The DNA of the CDR3 is TGTGCCAGCAGCCCCCGACAGGGTCCGATGTACGAGCAGTACTTC. Full variable domain (missing parts from reference TRBV13 and TRBJ2-7): AAGVIQSPRHLIKEKRETATLKCYPIPRHDTVYWYQQGPGQDPQFLISFYEKMQSDKGSIPDRFSAQQFSDYHSELNMSSLELGDSALYFCASSPRQGPMYEQYFGPGTRLTVT.

This chain connects TRBV6-8 to TRBJ1-2; TRBD1 is a possible D gene (5 bases). V lost 4 bases and J lost 4, with 16 bases in between. CDR3 length equals 15 residues. Germline V gives CDR1 MNHGY, CDR2 SAAAGT. The CDR3 nucleotides are TGTGCCAGCAGTTTTCCCTCTTCAGGGAGCTATGGCTACACCTTC. Protein product: CASSFPSSGSYGYTF.